This T cell receptor beta chain was identified during a study of cytomegalovirus exposure and HLA in healthy donors. From germline, CDR1 is SGHDT and CDR2 YYEEEE. V was trimmed by 6 bases and J by 7 bases, leaving 16 bases between them. This CDR3 contains 13 residues. PCR used 60 Vbeta primers and 13 Jbeta primers. The table came from immunoSEQ multiplex PCR; TCRdb's copy has only in-frame clones and leaves some out. In the table there are about 150,000 clones, over 70% of which are singletons. The sequenced sample was PBMCs. The gene calls are TRBV5-6 and TRBJ1-2; TRBD1 is a possible D gene (5 bases). The receptor was isolated from a man aged 25 to 40 in good health and CMV-seronegative. The CDR3 is CASNGGTGGGYTF. CDR3 in DNA: TGTGCCAGCAACGGAGGGACGGGTGGTGGCTACACCTTC.